The TCR beta chain described here comes from a study of T-cell reconstitution after alpha-beta-depleted transplantation in children. Preparing the TCRbeta library involved the use of unique molecular identifiers. TCRdb itself ran the PCR reads through MiXCR, one entry per CDR3 protein. The top ten hold less than 15% of the sample, which has 190,000 or so distinct CDR3 sequences, roughly 14% seen once. The V and J ends lost 7 bases and 3 bases, in that order; junction bases with no gene match: 11. Germline V gives CDR1 LGHDT, CDR2 YNNKEL (reference sequence). The CDR3 is 15 residues long. The sample holds many counts of this clonotype.

The receptor was isolated from a human donor who donated a stem cell graft to a child with acute lymphoblastic leukemia. The sequencing used PBMCs from the stem cell graft donor, collected from the stem cell graft. The V and J genes are TRBV3-1 and TRBJ1-2; 7 bases align to TRBD1. CDR3 sequence reads: CASNSQGGPDYGYTF. The DNA for the CDR3 is TGTGCCAGCAACTCTCAAGGGGGCCCTGACTATGGCTACACCTTC.